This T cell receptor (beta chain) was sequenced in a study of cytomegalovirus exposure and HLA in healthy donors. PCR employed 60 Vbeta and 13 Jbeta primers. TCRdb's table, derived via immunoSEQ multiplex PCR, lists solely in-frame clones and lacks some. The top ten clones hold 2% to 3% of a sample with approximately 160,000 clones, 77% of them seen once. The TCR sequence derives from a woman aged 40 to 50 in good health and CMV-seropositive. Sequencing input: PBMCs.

Here the CDR3 DNA reads TGCGCCAGCAGTGACGACAGGCTCACAGATACGCAGTATTTT. Translation gives CASSDDRLTDTQYF. The rearrangement links TRBV10-1 to TRBJ2-3; a weak D match, TRBD1 (6 bases). Trimming left V 3 bases short and J 2 bases short, with 9 bases between. This CDR3 is 14 amino acids long. Looked up from germline, CDR1 is WNHNN and CDR2 is SYGVQD (reference sequence).